The 3 T cell receptor beta chains reported below all come from one sample, sequenced in a study of tumor-infiltrating lymphocytes in oesophageal squamous cell carcinoma. TCRdb fed the PCR reads into MiXCR, producing one record per CDR3 protein. The repertoire holds 7,500 to 9,500 distinct CDR3 sequences, around 64% seen once, with just over 35% in the top ten. Sequencing used esophageal tumor tissue. The receptors were gathered from a female donor with esophageal squamous cell carcinoma.

This clonotype was found a few times. The V and J genes are TRBV7-8 and TRBJ2-5, with 9 bases fitting TRBD1. The end of the DNA is better explained by TRBJ2-7, so the J call may be wrong. The germline V gene has CDR1 SGHVS and CDR2 FQNEAQ. CDR3 length: 14 amino acids. CDR3 sequence: CASSNRQGAYEQYF. Written as DNA, the CDR3 is TGTGCCAGCAGCAACAGACAGGGGGCCTACGAGCAGTACTTC.

The chain couples TRBV27 to TRBJ1-1; D uncertain. CDR1 and CDR2 from the germline V gene are MNHEY and SMNVEV (reference sequence). This CDR3 has 14 amino acids. V lost 3 bases, J lost 5 bases, and 13 bases lay in between. This CDR3 is CASSFYPGRTEAFF. The CDR3 nucleotides read TGTGCCAGCAGTTTTTATCCGGGTAGGACTGAAGCTTTCTTT.

Comment on this clonotype: A clone one base away is much larger, so this may be a read error. The chain is built from TRBV7-6 and TRBJ2-1; D is possibly TRBD2 (6 bases). The tail of the sequence fits TRBJ2-7 better, so the J call may be wrong. The CDR3 sequence is 16 residues long. The germline gives CDR1 SGHVS, CDR2 FNYEAQ. The CDR3: CASSFLTGDSYNEQYF. As DNA, the CDR3 is TGTGCCAGCAGCTTTTTAACGGGAGACTCCTACAATGAGCAGTACTTC.